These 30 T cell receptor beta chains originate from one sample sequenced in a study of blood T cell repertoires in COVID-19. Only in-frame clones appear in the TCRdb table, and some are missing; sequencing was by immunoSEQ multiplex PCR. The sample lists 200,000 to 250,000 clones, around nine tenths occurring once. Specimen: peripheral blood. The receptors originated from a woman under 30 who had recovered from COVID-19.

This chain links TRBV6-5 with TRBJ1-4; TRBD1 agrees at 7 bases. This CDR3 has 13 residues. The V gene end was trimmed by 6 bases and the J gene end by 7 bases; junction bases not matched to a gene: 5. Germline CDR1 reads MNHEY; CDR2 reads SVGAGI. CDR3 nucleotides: TGTGCCAGCAGAAGACAGGGAGGTGAAAAACTGTTTTTT. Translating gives CASRRQGGEKLFF.

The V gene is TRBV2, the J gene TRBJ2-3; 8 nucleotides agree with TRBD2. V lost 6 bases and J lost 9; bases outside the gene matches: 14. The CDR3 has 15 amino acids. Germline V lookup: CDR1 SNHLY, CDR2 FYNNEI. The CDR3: CASRMTSAEMGTQYF. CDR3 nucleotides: TGTGCCAGCAGAATGACTAGCGCCGAGATGGGGACGCAGTATTTT. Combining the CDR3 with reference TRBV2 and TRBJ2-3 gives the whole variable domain EPEVTQTPSHQVTQMGQEVILRCVPISNHLYFYWYRQILGQKVEFLVSFYNNEISEKSEIFDDQFSVERPDGSNFTLKIRSTKLEDSAMYFCASRMTSAEMGTQYFGPGTRLTVL.

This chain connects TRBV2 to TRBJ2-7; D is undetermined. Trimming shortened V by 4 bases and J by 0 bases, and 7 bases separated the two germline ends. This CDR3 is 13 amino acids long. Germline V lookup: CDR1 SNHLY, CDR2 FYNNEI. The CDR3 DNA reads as TGTGCCAGCAGTGTTATAGCCTCCTACGAGCAGTACTTC. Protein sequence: CASSVIASYEQYF.

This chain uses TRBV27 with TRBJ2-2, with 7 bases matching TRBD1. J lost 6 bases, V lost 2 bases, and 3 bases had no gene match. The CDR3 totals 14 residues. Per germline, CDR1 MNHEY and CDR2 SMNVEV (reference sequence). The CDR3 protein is CASSLIGGAGELFF. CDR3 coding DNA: TGTGCCAGCAGTTTAATAGGGGGCGCCGGGGAGCTGTTTTTT.

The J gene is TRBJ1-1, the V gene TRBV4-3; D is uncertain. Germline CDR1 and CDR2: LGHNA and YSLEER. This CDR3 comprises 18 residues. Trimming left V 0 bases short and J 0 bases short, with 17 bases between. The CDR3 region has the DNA TGCGCCAGCAGCCAAGATAGATTAGGCGCAGGAATGAACACTGAAGCTTTCTTT. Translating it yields CASSQDRLGAGMNTEAFF.

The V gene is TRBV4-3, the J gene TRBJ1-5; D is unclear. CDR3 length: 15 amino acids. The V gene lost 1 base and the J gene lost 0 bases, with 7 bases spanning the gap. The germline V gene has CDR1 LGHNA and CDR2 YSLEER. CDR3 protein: CASSQALSSNQPQHF. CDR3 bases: TGCGCCAGCAGCCAAGCTCTTAGTAGCAATCAGCCCCAGCATTTT.

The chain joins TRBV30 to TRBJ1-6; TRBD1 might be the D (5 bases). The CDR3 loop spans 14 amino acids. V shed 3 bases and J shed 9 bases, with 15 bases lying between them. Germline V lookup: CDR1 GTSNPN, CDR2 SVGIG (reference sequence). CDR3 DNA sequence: TGTGCCTGGAGGGCTAGGGGTCGGGCTTCACCCCTCCACTTT. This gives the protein CAWRARGRASPLHF. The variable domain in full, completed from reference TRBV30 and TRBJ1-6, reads SQTIHQWPATLVQPVGSPLSLECTVEGTSNPNLYWYRQAAGRGLQLLFYSVGIGQISSEVPQNLSASRPQDRQFILSSKKLLLSDSGFYLCAWRARGRASPLHFGNGTRLTVT.

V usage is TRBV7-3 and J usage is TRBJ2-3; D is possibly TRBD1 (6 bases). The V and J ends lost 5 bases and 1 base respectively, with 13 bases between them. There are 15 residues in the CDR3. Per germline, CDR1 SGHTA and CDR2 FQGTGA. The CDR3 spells CASSPGQPRTDTQYF. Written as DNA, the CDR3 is TGTGCCAGCAGCCCAGGACAGCCTCGCACAGATACGCAGTATTTT.

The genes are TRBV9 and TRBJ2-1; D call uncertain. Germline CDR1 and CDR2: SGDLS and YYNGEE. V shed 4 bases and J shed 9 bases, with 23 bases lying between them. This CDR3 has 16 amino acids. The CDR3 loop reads CASSPRWQPSLGEQFF. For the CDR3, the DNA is TGTGCCAGCAGCCCGAGGTGGCAGCCATCCCTAGGTGAGCAGTTCTTC.

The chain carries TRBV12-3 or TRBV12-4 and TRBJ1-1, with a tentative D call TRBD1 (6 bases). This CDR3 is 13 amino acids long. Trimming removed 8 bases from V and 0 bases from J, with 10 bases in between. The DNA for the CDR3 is TGTGCCAGCTCCTCAGGGGTGAACACTGAAGCTTTCTTT. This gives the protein CASSSGVNTEAFF.

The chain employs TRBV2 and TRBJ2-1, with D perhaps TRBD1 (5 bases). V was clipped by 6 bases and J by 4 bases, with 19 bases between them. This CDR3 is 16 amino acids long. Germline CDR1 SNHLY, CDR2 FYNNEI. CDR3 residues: CASRHRIRPTYNEQFF. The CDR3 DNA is TGTGCCAGCAGGCACAGGATACGTCCTACTTACAATGAGCAGTTCTTC.

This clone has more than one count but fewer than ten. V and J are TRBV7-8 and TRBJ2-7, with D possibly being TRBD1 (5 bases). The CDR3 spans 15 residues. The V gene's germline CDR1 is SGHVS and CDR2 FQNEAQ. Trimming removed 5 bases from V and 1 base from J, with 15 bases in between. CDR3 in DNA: TGTGCCAGCAGCCCCAGCAGGGTAGAGTCCTACGAGCAGTACTTC. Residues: CASSPSRVESYEQYF.

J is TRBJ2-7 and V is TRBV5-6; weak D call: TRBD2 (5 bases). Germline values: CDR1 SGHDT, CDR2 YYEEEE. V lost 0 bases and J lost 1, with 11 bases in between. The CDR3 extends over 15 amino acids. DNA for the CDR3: TGTGCCAGCAGCTTGGACCCCGGGAATTCCTACGAGCAGTACTTC. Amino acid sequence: CASSLDPGNSYEQYF.

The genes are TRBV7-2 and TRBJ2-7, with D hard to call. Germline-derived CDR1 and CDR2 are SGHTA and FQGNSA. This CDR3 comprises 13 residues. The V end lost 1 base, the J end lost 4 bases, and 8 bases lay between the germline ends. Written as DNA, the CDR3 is TGTGCCAGCAGCTTAGTCCACGGGTACGAGCAGTACTTC. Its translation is CASSLVHGYEQYF. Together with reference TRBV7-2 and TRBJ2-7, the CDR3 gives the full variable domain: GAGVSQSPSNKVTEKGKDVELRCDPISGHTALYWYRQSLGQGLEFLIYFQGNSAPDKSGLPSDRFSAERTGGSVSTLTIQRTQQEDSAVYLCASSLVHGYEQYFGPGTRLTVT.

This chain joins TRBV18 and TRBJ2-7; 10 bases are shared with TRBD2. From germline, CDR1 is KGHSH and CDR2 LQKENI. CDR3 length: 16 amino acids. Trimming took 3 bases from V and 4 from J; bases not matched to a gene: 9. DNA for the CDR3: TGTGCCAGCTCACCTAGTCCACTAGCGGGAAGTTACGAGCAGTACTTC. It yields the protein CASSPSPLAGSYEQYF.

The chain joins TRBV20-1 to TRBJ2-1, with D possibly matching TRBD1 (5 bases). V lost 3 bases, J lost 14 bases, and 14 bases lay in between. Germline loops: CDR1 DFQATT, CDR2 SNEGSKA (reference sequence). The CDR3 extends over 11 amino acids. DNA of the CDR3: TGCAGTGCTAGGGGGTCATTAGGGGAGTTCTTC. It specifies CSARGSLGEFF.

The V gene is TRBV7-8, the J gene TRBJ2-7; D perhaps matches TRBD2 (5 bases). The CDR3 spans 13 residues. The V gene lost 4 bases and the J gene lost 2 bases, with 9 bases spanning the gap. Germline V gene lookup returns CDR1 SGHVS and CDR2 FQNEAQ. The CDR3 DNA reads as TGTGCCAGCAGCTATCGGGGTACCTACGAGCAGTACTTC. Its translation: CASSYRGTYEQYF.

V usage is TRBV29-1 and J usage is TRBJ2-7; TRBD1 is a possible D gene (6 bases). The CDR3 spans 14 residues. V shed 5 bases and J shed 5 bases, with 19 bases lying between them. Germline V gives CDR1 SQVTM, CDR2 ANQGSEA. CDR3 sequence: CSVTQRGSGHEQYF. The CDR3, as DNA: TGCAGCGTTACCCAGAGGGGGTCGGGACACGAGCAGTACTTC.

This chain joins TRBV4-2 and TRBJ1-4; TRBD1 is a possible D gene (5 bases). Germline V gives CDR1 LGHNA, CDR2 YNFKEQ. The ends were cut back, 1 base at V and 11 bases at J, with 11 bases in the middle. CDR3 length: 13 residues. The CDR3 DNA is TGTGCCAGCAGCCAAGGGGGGGAGGAGAAACTGTTTTTT. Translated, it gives CASSQGGEEKLFF.

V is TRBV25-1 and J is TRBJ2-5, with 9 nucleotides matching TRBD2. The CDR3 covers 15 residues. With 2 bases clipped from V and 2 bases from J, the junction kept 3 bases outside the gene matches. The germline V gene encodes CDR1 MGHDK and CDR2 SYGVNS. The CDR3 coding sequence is TGTGCCAGCAGTGAACATAGCGGGAGACAAGAGACCCAGTACTTC. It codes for CASSEHSGRQETQYF.

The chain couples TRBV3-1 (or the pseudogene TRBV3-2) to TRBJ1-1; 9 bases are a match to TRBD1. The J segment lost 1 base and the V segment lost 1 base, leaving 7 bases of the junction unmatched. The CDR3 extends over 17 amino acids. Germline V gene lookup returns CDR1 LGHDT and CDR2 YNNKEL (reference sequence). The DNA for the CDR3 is TGTGCCAGCAGCCAAGCCCAACCGGGACAGGGGAACACTGAAGCTTTCTTT. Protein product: CASSQAQPGQGNTEAFF.

CDR3 nucleotides: TGTGCCAGCAGCAACACCCTTCGAGGGACAGGGTTAGGTGTTGCTGAAGCTTTCTTT. Translated: CASSNTLRGTGLGVAEAFF. The chain is built from TRBV21-1 and TRBJ1-1; TRBD1 was called by the table and not checked on the DNA. TRBV21-1 is a recognized pseudogene. This CDR3 comprises 19 residues.

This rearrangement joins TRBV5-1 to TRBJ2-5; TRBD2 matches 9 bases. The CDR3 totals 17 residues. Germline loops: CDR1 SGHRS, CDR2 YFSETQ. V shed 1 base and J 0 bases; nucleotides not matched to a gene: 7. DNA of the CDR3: TGCGCCAGCAGCTTGTCCCCTAGCGGGGACTACCAAGAGACCCAGTACTTC. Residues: CASSLSPSGDYQETQYF.

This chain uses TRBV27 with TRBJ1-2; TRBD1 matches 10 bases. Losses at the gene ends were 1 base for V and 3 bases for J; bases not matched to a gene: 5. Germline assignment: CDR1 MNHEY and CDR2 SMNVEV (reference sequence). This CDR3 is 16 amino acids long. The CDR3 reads CASSLLTGGRDYGYTF. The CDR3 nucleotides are TGTGCCAGCAGTTTATTGACAGGGGGCCGGGACTATGGCTACACCTTC.

The CDR3: CASSLEGAGEAFF. The CDR3 region has the DNA TGTGCCAGCAGCTTAGAAGGGGCTGGTGAAGCTTTCTTT. The V gene is TRBV7-2, the J gene TRBJ1-1, with a possible D match to TRBD1 (5 bases). Trimming stripped 1 base from V and 7 bases from J, with 10 bases between. Germline V gene data show CDR1 as SGHTA and CDR2 as FQGNSA. The CDR3 contains 13 residues. Based on the CDR3 plus reference TRBV7-2 and TRBJ1-1, the full variable domain is GAGVSQSPSNKVTEKGKDVELRCDPISGHTALYWYRQSLGQGLEFLIYFQGNSAPDKSGLPSDRFSAERTGGSVSTLTIQRTQQEDSAVYLCASSLEGAGEAFFGQGTRLTVV.

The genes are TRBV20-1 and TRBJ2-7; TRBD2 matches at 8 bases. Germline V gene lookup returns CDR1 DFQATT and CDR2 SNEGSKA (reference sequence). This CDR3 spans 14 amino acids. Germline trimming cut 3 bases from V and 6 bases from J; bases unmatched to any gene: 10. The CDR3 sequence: CSASFFGRAGEQYF. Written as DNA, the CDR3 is TGCAGTGCTAGTTTTTTCGGGAGGGCAGGCGAGCAGTACTTC.

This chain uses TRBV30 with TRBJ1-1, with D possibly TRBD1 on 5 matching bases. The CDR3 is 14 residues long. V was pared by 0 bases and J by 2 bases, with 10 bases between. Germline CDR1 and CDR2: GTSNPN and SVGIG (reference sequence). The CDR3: CAWSVTGTNTEAFF. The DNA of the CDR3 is TGTGCCTGGAGTGTAACCGGGACTAACACTGAAGCTTTCTTT.

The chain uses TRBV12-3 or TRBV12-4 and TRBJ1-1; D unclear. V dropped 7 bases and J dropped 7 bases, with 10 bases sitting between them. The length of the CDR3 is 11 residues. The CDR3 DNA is TGTGCCAGCAAAGAAGGGAGTGAAGCTTTCTTT. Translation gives CASKEGSEAFF.

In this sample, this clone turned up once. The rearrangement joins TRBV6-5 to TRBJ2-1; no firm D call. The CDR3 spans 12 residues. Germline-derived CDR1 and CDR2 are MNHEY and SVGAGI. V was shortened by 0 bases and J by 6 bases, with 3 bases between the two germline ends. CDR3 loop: CASSYSGNEQFF. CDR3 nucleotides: TGTGCCAGCAGTTACTCCGGCAATGAGCAGTTCTTC.

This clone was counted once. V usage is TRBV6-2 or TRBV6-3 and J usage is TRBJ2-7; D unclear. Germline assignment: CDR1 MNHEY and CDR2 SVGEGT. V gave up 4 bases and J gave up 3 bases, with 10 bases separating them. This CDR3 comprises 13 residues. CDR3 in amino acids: CASSFLLGYEQYF. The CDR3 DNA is TGTGCCAGCAGTTTCTTGCTAGGCTACGAGCAGTACTTC.